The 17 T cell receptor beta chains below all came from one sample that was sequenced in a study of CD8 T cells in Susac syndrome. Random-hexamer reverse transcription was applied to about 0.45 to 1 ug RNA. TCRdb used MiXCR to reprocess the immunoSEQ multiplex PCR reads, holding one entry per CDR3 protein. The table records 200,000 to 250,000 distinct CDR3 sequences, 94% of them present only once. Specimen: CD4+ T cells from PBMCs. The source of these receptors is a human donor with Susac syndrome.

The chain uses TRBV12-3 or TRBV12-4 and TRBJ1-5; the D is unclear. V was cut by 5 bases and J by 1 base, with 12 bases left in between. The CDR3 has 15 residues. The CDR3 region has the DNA TGTGCCAGCAGTCGGCGGGAGGCGAGCAATCAGCCCCAGCATTTT. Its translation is CASSRREASNQPQHF.

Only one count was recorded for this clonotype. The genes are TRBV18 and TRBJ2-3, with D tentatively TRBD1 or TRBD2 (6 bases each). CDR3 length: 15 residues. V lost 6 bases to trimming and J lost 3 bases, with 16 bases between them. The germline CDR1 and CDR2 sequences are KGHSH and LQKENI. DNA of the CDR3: TGTGCCAGCTCCCACGGACAGAGCGGGACAGATACGCAGTATTTT. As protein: CASSHGQSGTDTQYF.

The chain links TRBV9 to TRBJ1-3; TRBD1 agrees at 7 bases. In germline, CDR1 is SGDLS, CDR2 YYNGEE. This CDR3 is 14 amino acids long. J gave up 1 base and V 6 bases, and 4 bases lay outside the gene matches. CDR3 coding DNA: TGTGCCAGCACCGAGACAGGGTCTGGAAACACCATATATTTT. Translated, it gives CASTETGSGNTIYF. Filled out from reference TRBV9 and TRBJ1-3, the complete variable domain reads DSGVTQTPKHLITATGQRVTLRCSPRSGDLSVYWYQQSLDQGLQFLIQYYNGEERAKGNILERFSAQQFPDLHSELNLSSLELGDSALYFCASTETGSGNTIYFGEGSWLTVV.

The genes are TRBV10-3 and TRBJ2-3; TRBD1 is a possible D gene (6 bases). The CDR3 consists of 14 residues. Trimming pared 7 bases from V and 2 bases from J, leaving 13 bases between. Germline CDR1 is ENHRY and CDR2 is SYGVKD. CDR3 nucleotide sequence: TGTGCCATCACGGTCCAGGGGACCACAGATACGCAGTATTTT. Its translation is CAITVQGTTDTQYF.

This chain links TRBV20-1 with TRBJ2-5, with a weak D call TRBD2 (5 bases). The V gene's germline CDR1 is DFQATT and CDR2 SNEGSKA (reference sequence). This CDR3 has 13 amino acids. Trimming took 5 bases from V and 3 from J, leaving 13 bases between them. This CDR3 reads CSAGLRGKETQYF. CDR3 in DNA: TGCAGTGCTGGCCTCCGGGGTAAAGAGACCCAGTACTTC.

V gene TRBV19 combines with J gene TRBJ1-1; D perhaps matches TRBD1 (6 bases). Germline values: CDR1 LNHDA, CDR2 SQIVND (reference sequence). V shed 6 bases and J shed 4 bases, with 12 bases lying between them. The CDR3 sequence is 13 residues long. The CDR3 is CASRLQGRTEAFF. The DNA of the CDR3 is TGTGCCAGTAGGTTACAGGGCCGCACTGAAGCTTTCTTT.

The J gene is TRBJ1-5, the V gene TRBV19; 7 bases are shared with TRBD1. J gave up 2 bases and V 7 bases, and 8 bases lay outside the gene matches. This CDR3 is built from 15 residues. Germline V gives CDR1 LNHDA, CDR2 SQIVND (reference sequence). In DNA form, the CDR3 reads TGTGCCAGTAACCCAGGGGGAAATGGCAATCAGCCCCAGCATTTT. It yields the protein CASNPGGNGNQPQHF.

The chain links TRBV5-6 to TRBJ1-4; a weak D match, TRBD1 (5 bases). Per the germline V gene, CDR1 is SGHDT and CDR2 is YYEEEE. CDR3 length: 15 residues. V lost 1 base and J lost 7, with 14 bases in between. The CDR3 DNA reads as TGTGCCAGCAGCTTGAAGCAGGGTCCGGTTGAAAAACTGTTTTTT. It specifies CASSLKQGPVEKLFF. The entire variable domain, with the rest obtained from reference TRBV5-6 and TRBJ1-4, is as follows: DAGVTQSPTHLIKTRGQQVTLRCSPKSGHDTVSWYQQALGQGPQFIFQYYEEEERQRGNFPDRFSGHQFPNYSSELNVNALLLGDSALYLCASSLKQGPVEKLFFGSGTQLSVL.

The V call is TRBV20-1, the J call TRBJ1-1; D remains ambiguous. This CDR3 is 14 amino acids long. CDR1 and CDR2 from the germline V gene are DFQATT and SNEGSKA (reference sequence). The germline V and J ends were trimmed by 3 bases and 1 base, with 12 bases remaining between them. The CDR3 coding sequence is TGCAGTGCTAGTATGGGCAGGACGAACACTGAAGCTTTCTTT. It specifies CSASMGRTNTEAFF.

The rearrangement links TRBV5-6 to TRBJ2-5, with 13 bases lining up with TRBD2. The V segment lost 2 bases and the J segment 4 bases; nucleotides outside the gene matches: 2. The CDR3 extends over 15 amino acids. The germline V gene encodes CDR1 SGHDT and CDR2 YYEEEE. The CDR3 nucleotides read TGTGCCAGCAGCTTCGGACTAGCGGGGGCAGAGACCCAGTACTTC. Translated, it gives CASSFGLAGAETQYF.

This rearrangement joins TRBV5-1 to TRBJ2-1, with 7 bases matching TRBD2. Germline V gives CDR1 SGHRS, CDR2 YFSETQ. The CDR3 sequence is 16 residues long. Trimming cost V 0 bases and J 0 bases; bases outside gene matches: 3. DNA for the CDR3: TGCGCCAGCAGCTTGGCGGCTAGCGGCTCCTACAATGAGCAGTTCTTC. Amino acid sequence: CASSLAASGSYNEQFF.

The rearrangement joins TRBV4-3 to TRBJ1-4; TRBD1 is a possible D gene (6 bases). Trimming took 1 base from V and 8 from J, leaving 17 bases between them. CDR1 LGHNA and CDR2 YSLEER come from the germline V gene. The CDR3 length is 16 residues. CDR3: CASSQGVGAGEEKLFF. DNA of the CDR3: TGCGCCAGCAGCCAAGGCGTGGGGGCAGGTGAAGAAAAACTGTTTTTT.

This CDR3 is CASSFIGQGRGNTEAFF. The DNA for the CDR3 is TGTGCCAGCAGTTTTATAGGGCAGGGGCGGGGGAACACTGAAGCTTTCTTT. This chain links TRBV12-3 or TRBV12-4 with TRBJ1-1; D possibly corresponds to TRBD1 (6 bases). This CDR3 comprises 17 residues. Trimming took off 3 bases at V and 1 base at J, with 18 bases between the two ends.

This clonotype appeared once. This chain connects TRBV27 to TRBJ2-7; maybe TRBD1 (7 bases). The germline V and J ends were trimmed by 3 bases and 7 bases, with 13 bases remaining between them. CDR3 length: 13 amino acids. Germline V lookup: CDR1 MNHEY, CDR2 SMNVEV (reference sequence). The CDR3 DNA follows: TGTGCCAGCAGTTTCGGACAGGAGGGGGAGCAGTACTTC. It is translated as CASSFGQEGEQYF.

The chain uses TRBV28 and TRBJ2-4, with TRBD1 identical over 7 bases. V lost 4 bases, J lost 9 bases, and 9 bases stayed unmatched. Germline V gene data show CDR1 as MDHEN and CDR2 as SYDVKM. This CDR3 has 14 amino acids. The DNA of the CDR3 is TGTGCCAGCAGTTCGGGACAGCTTAGGGGCATTCAGTACTTC. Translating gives CASSSGQLRGIQYF.

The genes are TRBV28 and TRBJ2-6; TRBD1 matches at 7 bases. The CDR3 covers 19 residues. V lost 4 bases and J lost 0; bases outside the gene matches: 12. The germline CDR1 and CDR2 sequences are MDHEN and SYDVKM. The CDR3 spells CASSSPAGGQHSGANVLTF. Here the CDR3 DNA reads TGTGCCAGCAGTTCTCCCGCAGGGGGACAACACTCTGGGGCCAACGTCCTGACTTTC.

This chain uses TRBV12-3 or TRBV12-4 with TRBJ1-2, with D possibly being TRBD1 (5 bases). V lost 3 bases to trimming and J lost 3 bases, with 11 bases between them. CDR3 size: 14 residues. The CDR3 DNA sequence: TGTGCCAGCAGTTTCAGCAGGGAAGACTATGGCTACACCTTC. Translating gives CASSFSREDYGYTF.